These 29 T cell receptor beta chains came from one sample sequenced in a study of T cells in women clearing cervical HPV infection. The data were produced by immunoSEQ multiplex PCR, yet TCRdb's version contains in-frame clones alone and is incomplete. This sample contains roughly 15,000 clones. The material sequenced was blood buffy coat. The receptor source for this set is a woman between 18 and 69 years old with a cervical HPV16 infection that either progressed to CIN3+ or cleared (not recorded which).

Details on this clone: The CDR3 goes on 3 residues after the read ends, and that part is filled in from the germline J gene. The chain links TRBV7-6 to TRBJ2-1; 12 bases agree with TRBD2. Germline V gene sequence: CDR1 SGHVS, CDR2 FNYEAQ. Trimming at V came to 3 bases and at J to 3 bases, leaving 3 bases not matched to a gene. The CDR3 length is 16 residues. Partial CDR3 DNA: TGTGCCAGCAGCTTGCGACTAGCGGGGGACTACAATGAG. This encodes CASSLRLAGDYNE. In full, the CDR3 reads CASSLRLAGDYNEQFF.

Of note for this clone: A read error may produce the germline difference seen at one junction end. Other DNA variants within this sample encode the same CDR3. The CDR3 sequence is CAWSIDSSGNTIYF. CDR3 bases read: TGTGCCTGGAGCATTGACAGTTCTGGAAACACG. The J gene is TRBJ1-3, the V gene TRBV30; possibly TRBD1 for D (5 bases). The read falls 3 residues short of the CDR3 end, and the missing part is taken from the germline J gene. This CDR3 is built from 14 residues. In germline, CDR1 is GTSNPN, CDR2 SVGIG (reference sequence).

A word on this clone: Coverage ceases 3 residues before the CDR3 finishes, and the germline J gene fills in the end. The V and J genes are TRBV7-3 and TRBJ2-3; possibly TRBD1 for D (6 bases). Germline CDR1 and CDR2: SGHTA and FQGTGA. CDR3 size: 17 residues. The CDR3 bases that were read are TGTGCCAGCAGCTTACCCGGATGGGGGCAGGGAAGGCAGCCG. Protein: CASSLPGWGQGRQP. The complete CDR3 reads CASSLPGWGQGRQPQYF.

As to this clone: The CDR3 end lies 3 residues beyond the end of the read and is filled in from the germline J gene. The V call is TRBV19, the J call TRBJ2-7; 11 bases line up with TRBD2. V was pared by 5 bases and J by 4 bases, with 13 bases of the junction left unmatched. Germline values: CDR1 LNHDA, CDR2 SQIVND (reference sequence). This CDR3 contains 17 residues. The CDR3 sequence is CASSGRGSGGAEYEQYF. CDR3 DNA, as far as it was read: TGTGCCAGTAGTGGCCGAGGTAGCGGGGGGGCCGAGTACGAG.

About this clone itself: The read halts 3 residues ahead of the CDR3 end, with the missing end drawn from the germline J gene. The gene calls are TRBV7-9 and TRBJ2-2; D may be TRBD1 (6 bases). CDR1 is SEHNR and CDR2 is FQNEAQ in the germline V gene (reference sequence). The CDR3 runs to 14 residues. The DNA read from the CDR3 is TGTGCCAGCAGCCCTGGGGGCGCGGGTGAAAAG. This codes for CASSPGGAGEK. The full CDR3 protein reads CASSPGGAGEKLFF.

A word on this clone: One end of the junction does not line up with germline, which may come from a read error. The read ends 3 residues before the CDR3 terminus; that terminus is restored from the germline J gene. V gene TRBV7-9 combines with J gene TRBJ2-5; D is ambiguous. CDR1 and CDR2 (germline): SEHNR, FQNEAQ (reference sequence). This CDR3 has 14 amino acids. This chain's CDR3 is CASNLKILSETQYF. Incomplete CDR3 DNA: TGTGCCAGCAACTTAAAAATCCTCTCAGAGACC.

Turning to this clone: The read stops 3 residues short of the end of the CDR3; the missing end is completed from the germline J gene. This chain joins TRBV7-2 and TRBJ2-4; maybe TRBD1 (5 bases). CDR1 and CDR2 from the germline V gene are SGHTA and FQGNSA. This CDR3 region has 13 residues. The CDR3 DNA, read in part, is TGTGCCAGCAGCTTAGGCAGACCCCAGGGT. Amino acid sequence: CASSLGRPQG. The CDR3 as a whole reads CASSLGRPQGQYF.

On this clone itself: With the read ending 3 residues before the CDR3 end, the germline J gene is used to fill in that end. V and J are TRBV19 and TRBJ2-3; 7 bases match TRBD1. In germline, CDR1 is LNHDA, CDR2 SQIVND (reference sequence). The CDR3 loop spans 14 amino acids. CDR3 sequence: CATTRGGQQETQYF. The covered CDR3 bases are TGTGCCACCACGCGAGGGGGACAGCAAGAGACG. Combining the CDR3 with reference TRBV19 and TRBJ2-3 gives the whole variable domain DGGITQSPKYLFRKEGQNVTLSCEQNLNHDAMYWYRQDPGQGLRLIYYSQIVNDFQKGDIAEGYSVSREKKESFPLTVTSAQKNPTAFYLCATTRGGQQETQYFGPGTRLTVL.

About this clone: The read stops 3 residues short of the end of the CDR3; the missing end is completed from the germline J gene. The chain joins TRBV18 to TRBJ1-2, with 11 nucleotides matching TRBD1. This CDR3 spans 14 amino acids. Germline V lookup: CDR1 KGHSH, CDR2 LQKENI. CDR3 bases read: TGTGCCAGCTCACGGACAGGGGGCACAGATACC. The encoded protein is CASSRTGGTDT. The full CDR3 sequence reads CASSRTGGTDTYTF. The full variable domain, rest sourced from reference TRBV18 and TRBJ1-2, is NAGVMQNPRHLVRRRGQEARLRCSPMKGHSHVYWYRQLPEEGLKFMVYLQKENIIDESGMPKERFSAEFPKEGPSILRIQQVVRGDSAAYFCASSRTGGTDTYTFGSGTRLTVV.

Of note for this clone: At one end the junction does not follow the germline gene, possibly because of a read error. The DNA read from the CDR3 is TGCACCAGCAGCCAACTAACAGGGCACATCTCCTACGAG. It specifies CTSSQLTGHISYE. The CDR3, in full, reads CTSSQLTGHISYEQYF. This chain uses TRBV4-1 with TRBJ2-7, with D tentatively TRBD1 (6 bases). Read data end 3 residues before the CDR3 end; the end is taken from the germline J gene. The germline V gene has CDR1 MGHRA and CDR2 YSYEKL. The CDR3 is made up of 16 amino acids.

A word on this clone: The read gets to within 3 residues of the CDR3 end, and the germline J gene fills in the rest. V gene TRBV11-2 combines with J gene TRBJ1-2, with 10 bases lining up with TRBD1. In germline, CDR1 is SGHAT, CDR2 FQNNGV. The CDR3 sequence is 15 residues long. The covered CDR3 bases are TGTGCCAGCAGCTCACGGGACAGGGGAGCCCCCGAC. Translation: CASSSRDRGAPD. The full-length CDR3 reads as CASSSRDRGAPDYTF. Supplemented by reference TRBV11-2 and TRBJ1-2, the full variable domain reads EAGVAQSPRYKIIEKRQSVAFWCNPISGHATLYWYQQILGQGPKLLIQFQNNGVVDDSQLPKDRFSAERLKGVDSTLKIQPAKLEDSAVYLCASSSRDRGAPDYTFGSGTRLTVV.

In the case of this clone: Read sequence stops 3 residues before the CDR3 end, and the germline J gene provides the missing end. The V and J genes are TRBV20-1 and TRBJ2-4; D unclear. From germline, CDR1 is DFQATT and CDR2 SNEGSKA (reference sequence). The CDR3 is 13 amino acids. The CDR3 sequence: CSARGVGNQPQYF. The CDR3 DNA, read in part, is TGCAGTGCTAGAGGAGTGGGCAATCAGCCT.

Remarks on this clone: Read coverage stops 3 residues before the CDR3 terminus; the germline J gene supplies the remainder. The rearrangement links TRBV11-3 to TRBJ2-7; perhaps TRBD1 as D (6 bases). The CDR3 runs to 15 residues. Trimming stripped 5 bases from V and 0 bases from J, with 14 bases between. Germline V gives CDR1 SGHNT, CDR2 YENEEA. The sequenced part of the CDR3 DNA is TGTGCCAGCAGCCTCGCTTACAGGGCCTCCTACGAG. Its protein is CASSLAYRASYE. From start to end, the CDR3 is CASSLAYRASYEQYF.

Concerning this clone: The missing CDR3 end, 3 residues past where the read stops, is filled in from the germline J gene. V gene TRBV11-2 combines with J gene TRBJ1-1, with D uncertain. The CDR3 has 13 amino acids. Trimming cost V 4 bases and J 4 bases, with 10 bases left between them. Germline values: CDR1 SGHAT, CDR2 FQNNGV. The CDR3 sequence is CASSSGLSTEAFF. The covered CDR3 bases are TGTGCCAGCAGCTCCGGACTGAGCACTGAA.

Concerning this clone: The sequence runs out 3 residues before the end of the CDR3; the remainder is reconstructed from the germline J gene. This chain links TRBV7-6 with TRBJ2-5; the D is unclear. Germline V gene sequence: CDR1 SGHVS, CDR2 FNYEAQ. This CDR3 spans 13 amino acids. Trimming removed 5 bases from V and 7 bases from J, with 14 bases in between. CDR3 sequence: CASSPTVTGTQYF. The covered CDR3 bases are TGTGCCAGCAGCCCCACTGTAACTGGGACC.

A note on this clone: The DNA ends 3 residues before the CDR3 does, and the rest of the CDR3 is filled in from the germline J gene. The chain couples TRBV5-1 to TRBJ2-3; 7 positions match TRBD1. Germline values: CDR1 SGHRS, CDR2 YFSETQ. The CDR3 has 15 amino acids. The sequenced part of the CDR3 DNA is TGCGCCACCAGACTCGAAGGGGGCGGAGGAGAGACG. Its protein product is CATRLEGGGGET. The full CDR3 is CATRLEGGGGETQYF.

Notes on this clone: The read ends 3 residues shy of where the CDR3 ends; the end is completed using the germline J gene. This chain links TRBV19 with TRBJ1-2; 8 bases agree with TRBD1. J lost 0 bases, V lost 6 bases, and 6 bases had no gene match. The CDR3 totals 15 residues. Germline V gene data show CDR1 as LNHDA and CDR2 as SQIVND (reference sequence). The CDR3 sequence is CASRGQVQANYGYTF. The CDR3 bases that were read are TGTGCCAGTAGGGGACAGGTTCAAGCTAACTATGGC.

Notes on this clone: The DNA ends 3 residues before the CDR3 does, and the rest of the CDR3 is filled in from the germline J gene. J is TRBJ1-2 and V is TRBV30; D is undetermined. The germline V and J ends were trimmed by 3 bases and 4 bases, with 6 bases remaining between them. The CDR3 extends over 11 amino acids. Germline loops: CDR1 GTSNPN, CDR2 SVGIG (reference sequence). The covered CDR3 bases are TGTGCCTGGAGCGCCGGCTATGGC. It codes for CAWSAGYG. In full, the CDR3 is CAWSAGYGYTF.

On this clone: The observed sequence ends 3 residues before the CDR3 terminus, with the missing tail filled in from the germline J gene. The chain is built from TRBV5-5 and TRBJ1-5, with D tentatively TRBD1 (5 bases). CDR3 length equals 14 residues. V lost 2 bases, J lost 3 bases, and 9 bases lay in between. CDR1 is SGHKS, CDR2 YYEKEE, per germline (reference sequence). The CDR3 sequence is CASSFGGDNQPQHF. The part of the CDR3 DNA that was read is TGTGCCAGCAGCTTCGGGGGAGACAATCAGCCC.

This clone is large by frequency. The CDR3 end is not reached by the read, which stops 3 residues before it; the germline J gene fills it in. This chain joins TRBV2 and TRBJ1-5, with D possibly matching TRBD1 (5 bases). The CDR3 is 14 residues long. V lost 8 bases and J 0 bases, leaving 11 bases between the germline ends. The germline CDR1 and CDR2 sequences are SNHLY and FYNNEI. CDR3 sequence: CASCDSYSNQPQHF. CDR3 DNA, as far as it was read: TGTGCCAGCTGCGACAGTTATAGCAATCAGCCC.

About this clone itself: The read gets to within 3 residues of the CDR3 end, and the germline J gene fills in the rest. This chain links TRBV19 with TRBJ2-5, with 7 bases fitting TRBD2. Looked up from germline, CDR1 is LNHDA and CDR2 is SQIVND (reference sequence). The CDR3 has 16 residues. The V segment lost 1 base and the J segment 2 bases; nucleotides outside the gene matches: 7. The CDR3 here is CASSIGAQGGQETQYF. CDR3 DNA (partial): TGTGCCAGTAGTATAGGAGCCCAGGGAGGGCAAGAGACC.

As to this clone: The CDR3 end lies 3 residues beyond the end of the read and is filled in from the germline J gene. This chain joins TRBV5-6 and TRBJ2-3; 9 bases are shared with TRBD2. V trimming: 4 bases; J trimming: 4 bases; junction bases outside the gene matches: 7. This CDR3 is built from 15 residues. Germline V gene lookup returns CDR1 SGHDT and CDR2 YYEEEE. The covered CDR3 bases are TGTGCCAGCAGCCCAGGGGCTAGCGGGGCAGATACG. Residues: CASSPGASGADT. The CDR3 in full is CASSPGASGADTQYF.

As regards this clone: The read falls 3 residues short of the CDR3 end, and the missing part is taken from the germline J gene. V gene TRBV5-1 combines with J gene TRBJ1-1, with D uncertain. CDR1 is SGHRS, CDR2 YFSETQ, per germline. This CDR3 contains 13 residues. V lost 1 base and J lost 1, with 5 bases in between. Partial CDR3 DNA: TGCGCCAGCAGCTTGCAGGAGAACACTGAA. Amino acid sequence: CASSLQENTE. The entire CDR3 is CASSLQENTEAFF.

As to this clone: The CDR3 extends 3 residues past the end of the read, so its final part is completed from the germline J gene. The chain combines TRBV30 with TRBJ1-2; D perhaps matches TRBD1 (5 bases). This CDR3 has 12 amino acids. Germline CDR1 GTSNPN, CDR2 SVGIG (reference sequence). Partial CDR3 DNA: TGTGCCTGGGGAAGGGGTTCGTTTGAC. Its protein is CAWGRGSFD. The full CDR3 protein is CAWGRGSFDYTF.

Concerning this clone itself: Read data end 3 residues before the CDR3 end; the end is taken from the germline J gene. V gene TRBV11-2 combines with J gene TRBJ2-2, with 7 bases fitting TRBD2. The CDR3 totals 15 residues. The trim removed 4 bases at V and 6 bases at J, leaving 8 bases unmatched. Germline V gene lookup returns CDR1 SGHAT and CDR2 FQNNGV. CDR3 residues: CASSSRGERPGELFF. CDR3 bases read: TGTGCCAGCAGCTCCCGGGGGGAACGTCCCGGGGAG.

With respect to this clone: The sequence runs out 3 residues before the end of the CDR3; the remainder is reconstructed from the germline J gene. The V call is TRBV20-1, the J call TRBJ1-2; TRBD1 is a possible D gene (5 bases). The V end lost 1 base, the J end lost 4 bases, and 10 bases lay between the germline ends. Germline CDR1 is DFQATT and CDR2 is SNEGSKA (reference sequence). The CDR3 extends over 13 amino acids. CDR3 bases read: TGCAGTGCTAGAGGGGGGGGAGGCTATGGC. This translates into CSARGGGGYG. The entire CDR3 is CSARGGGGYGYTF.

Remarks on this clone: Read coverage stops 3 residues before the CDR3 terminus; the germline J gene supplies the remainder. The rearrangement uses TRBV5-1 and TRBJ2-3; perhaps TRBD2 as D (6 bases). V was pared by 4 bases and J by 3 bases, with 9 bases between. The CDR3 length is 13 residues. Germline CDR1 reads SGHRS; CDR2 reads YFSETQ. The CDR3 sequence: CASSPAGTDTQYF. The part of the CDR3 DNA that was read is TGCGCCAGCAGCCCCGCGGGAACAGATACG.

Regarding this clone: With the read ending 3 residues before the CDR3 end, the germline J gene is used to fill in that end. The V and J genes are TRBV6-1 and TRBJ2-7, with 9 bases lining up with TRBD2. The germline gives CDR1 MNHNS, CDR2 SASEGT. Trimming cost V 2 bases and J 3 bases; bases outside gene matches: 5. This CDR3 has 15 amino acids. The CDR3 bases that were read are TGTGCCAGCAGTGAATTTCCTAGCGGGGTCTACGAG. Translation: CASSEFPSGVYE. The whole CDR3 protein is CASSEFPSGVYEQYF.

Comments on this clone: The read terminates 3 residues before the CDR3 end, so the remaining end is supplied by the germline J gene. The chain combines TRBV5-1 with TRBJ1-6; D is uncertain. Germline CDR1 reads SGHRS; CDR2 reads YFSETQ. The V end lost 0 bases, the J end lost 5 bases, and 6 bases lay between the germline ends. The CDR3 covers 14 residues. The CDR3 is CASSLEGNNSPLHF. The sequenced CDR3 bases are TGCGCCAGCAGCTTGGAGGGCAATAATTCACCC.